The present entry profiles one T cell receptor beta chain with its context. The sample is drawn from a study of CD4 and CD8 cells across lung adenocarcinoma regions. TCRdb analysed the PCR reads with MiXCR anew, one entry per CDR3 protein. The table shows about 10,000 distinct CDR3 sequences, with 40% to 55% occurring only once. Trimming removed 2 bases from V and 3 bases from J, with 10 bases in between. Germline CDR1 is SGDLS and CDR2 is YYNGEE. This CDR3 contains 14 residues. The chain uses TRBV9 and TRBJ2-3, with D perhaps matching TRBD1 or TRBD2 (5 bases each). The source of this sequence is a male donor with lung adenocarcinoma. The CD4 and CD8 labels of this study may be unreliable. The sample was CD8+ T cells from the margin of a lung tumor. Here the CDR3 DNA reads TGTGCCAGCAGCGTGAGGGACGCTACAGATACGCAGTATTTT. Residues: CASSVRDATDTQYF.